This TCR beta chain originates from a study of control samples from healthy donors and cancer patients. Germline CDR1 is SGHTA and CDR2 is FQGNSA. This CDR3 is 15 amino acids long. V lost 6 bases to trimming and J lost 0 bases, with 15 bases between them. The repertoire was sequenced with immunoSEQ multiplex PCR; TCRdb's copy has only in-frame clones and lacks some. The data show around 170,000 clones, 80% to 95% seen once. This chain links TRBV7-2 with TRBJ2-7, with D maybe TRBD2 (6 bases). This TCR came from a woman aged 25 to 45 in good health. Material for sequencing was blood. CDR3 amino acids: CASSYLAVGSYEQYF. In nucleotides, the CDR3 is TGTGCCAGCAGTTATTTAGCGGTTGGCTCCTACGAGCAGTACTTC.